A single sample gave rise to the 13 T cell receptor beta chains below, sequenced in a study of blood T cell repertoires in COVID-19 (dated by TCRdb to the early 2020s). Libraries were constructed by the immunoSEQ multiplex PCR assay. TCRdb stores this immuneACCESS table with in-frame sequences only. Part of the clones is absent; in the studies checked, under half of the shortfall reflects unresolved V genes, and no reason is known for the rest. The sample table lists about 150,000 clones, about four fifths of them with a count of one. The leading ten clones occupy less than 2.5% of the sample. The sample taken for sequencing was peripheral blood. The receptors shown here come from a man between 70 and 80 years old with acute or convalescent COVID-19.

The V call is TRBV7-9, the J call TRBJ2-1, with TRBD1 matching over 7 bases. CDR1 is SEHNR and CDR2 is FQNEAQ in the germline V gene (reference sequence). J lost 6 bases, V lost 6 bases, and 5 bases had no gene match. The CDR3 runs 13 residues. DNA of the CDR3: TGTGCCAGCAGTCGTGCAGGGGGCAATGAGCAGTTCTTC. It translates to CASSRAGGNEQFF.

The table lists this clone with a count of one. The chain is built from TRBV20-1 and TRBJ1-1, with D perhaps matching TRBD1 (6 bases). The V end lost 3 bases, the J end lost 5 bases, and 16 bases lay between the germline ends. Germline V gene data show CDR1 as DFQATT and CDR2 as SNEGSKA (reference sequence). The CDR3 consists of 14 residues. CDR3 protein: CSASPQGTETEAFF. The CDR3 region has the DNA TGCAGTGCTAGTCCTCAGGGGACGGAGACTGAAGCTTTCTTT.

V gene TRBV3-1 (or the pseudogene TRBV3-2) combines with J gene TRBJ2-3; 8 bases match TRBD2. The germline gives CDR1 LGHDT, CDR2 YNNKEL (reference sequence). V was clipped by 0 bases and J by 6 bases; unmatched bases: 8. The CDR3 has 16 residues. The CDR3 bases are TGTGCCAGCAGCCAAGAGGGAAGCGGGAGTGTGGATACGCAGTATTTT. Its translation is CASSQEGSGSVDTQYF.

The chain uses TRBV6-5 and TRBJ2-1; 9 nucleotides agree with TRBD2. Trimming at V came to 3 bases and at J to 7 bases, leaving 10 bases not matched to a gene. The CDR3 consists of 16 residues. The germline CDR1 and CDR2 sequences are MNHEY and SVGAGI. CDR3 sequence reads: CASSYYGREGRNEQFF. DNA of the CDR3: TGTGCCAGCAGTTATTATGGGCGGGAGGGCCGGAATGAGCAGTTCTTC.

The genes are TRBV4-1 and TRBJ2-7, with TRBD1 as a possible D gene (6 bases). The V end lost 0 bases, the J end lost 4 bases, and 13 bases lay between the germline ends. Per the germline V gene, CDR1 is MGHRA and CDR2 is YSYEKL. The CDR3 contains 15 residues. CDR3 sequence: CASSQESRGRYEQYF. For the CDR3, the DNA is TGCGCCAGCAGCCAAGAGTCCAGGGGTAGGTACGAGCAGTACTTC.

For the CDR3, the DNA is TGCGCCAGCAGCCAACCAGGGGGCAGGGACGAGCAGTACTTC. It encodes CASSQPGGRDEQYF. The V and J genes are TRBV4-1 and TRBJ2-7; 8 nucleotides line up with TRBD1. The CDR3 loop spans 14 amino acids. Germline V gene sequence: CDR1 MGHRA, CDR2 YSYEKL. Trimming at V came to 2 bases and at J to 5 bases, leaving 5 bases not matched to a gene.

V gene TRBV30 combines with J gene TRBJ1-2; 11 nucleotides agree with TRBD1. The CDR3 consists of 14 residues. The V and J ends lost 5 bases and 8 bases, in that order; junction bases with no gene match: 10. The V gene's germline CDR1 is GTSNPN and CDR2 SVGIG (reference sequence). The CDR3 DNA reads TGTGCCTGGGGGGAGGACAGGGGGCCGGGAGGCTACACCTTC. It codes for CAWGEDRGPGGYTF. Using reference TRBV30 and TRBJ1-2 for the parts outside the CDR3, the full variable domain is SQTIHQWPATLVQPVGSPLSLECTVEGTSNPNLYWYRQAAGRGLQLLFYSVGIGQISSEVPQNLSASRPQDRQFILSSKKLLLSDSGFYLCAWGEDRGPGGYTFGSGTRLTVV.

The chain carries TRBV6-5 and TRBJ2-1; a weak D match, TRBD2 (6 bases). V was clipped by 8 bases and J by 12 bases, with 17 bases between them. Germline lookup yields CDR1 MNHEY and CDR2 SVGAGI. The CDR3 has 12 residues. CDR3 sequence: CASVGLAIGQFF. CDR3 coding DNA: TGTGCCAGCGTAGGTCTAGCGATCGGGCAGTTCTTC.

CDR3 amino acids: CASYSGLAGDRREQYF. The CDR3 nucleotides are TGTGCCAGCTATTCGGGACTAGCGGGGGATCGTCGCGAGCAGTACTTC. The chain is built from TRBV2 and TRBJ2-7, with 14 bases lining up with TRBD2. The CDR3 contains 16 residues. Per the germline V gene, CDR1 is SNHLY and CDR2 is FYNNEI. Trimming cost V 8 bases and J 6 bases; bases outside gene matches: 12. The whole variable domain, filled in from reference TRBV2 and TRBJ2-7, reads EPEVTQTPSHQVTQMGQEVILRCVPISNHLYFYWYRQILGQKVEFLVSFYNNEISEKSEIFDDQFSVERPDGSNFTLKIRSTKLEDSAMYFCASYSGLAGDRREQYFGPGTRLTVT.

The genes are TRBV6-1 and TRBJ1-4; TRBD1 matches 10 bases. The germline V gene encodes CDR1 MNHNS and CDR2 SASEGT. The ends lost 6 bases at V and 5 bases at J; junction bases unmatched: 15. The CDR3 totals 18 residues. The chain's CDR3 is CASSENPGTGALNEKLFF. In nucleotides, the CDR3 is TGTGCCAGCAGCGAAAACCCCGGGACAGGGGCGTTAAATGAAAAACTGTTTTTT.

The chain carries TRBV9 and TRBJ2-2, with D possibly matching TRBD2 (6 bases). V was trimmed by 4 bases and J by 4 bases, leaving 23 bases between them. CDR1 is SGDLS and CDR2 is YYNGEE in the germline V gene. CDR3 length: 18 residues. CDR3 DNA sequence: TGTGCCAGCAGCTCCTCCCGGACCAGACTAGTTGCCACCGGGGAGCTGTTTTTT. Translating it yields CASSSSRTRLVATGELFF. Full variable domain (remainder filled in from reference TRBV9 and TRBJ2-2): DSGVTQTPKHLITATGQRVTLRCSPRSGDLSVYWYQQSLDQGLQFLIQYYNGEERAKGNILERFSAQQFPDLHSELNLSSLELGDSALYFCASSSSRTRLVATGELFFGEGSRLTVL.

This clone has only one observation. V usage is TRBV10-1 and J usage is TRBJ1-1, with 9 bases lining up with TRBD1. Trimming took 5 bases from V and 9 from J; bases not matched to a gene: 13. This CDR3 spans 15 amino acids. Germline loops: CDR1 WNHNN, CDR2 SYGVQD (reference sequence). The CDR3 spells CASSPRGQGVLKAFF. The DNA for the CDR3 is TGCGCCAGCAGTCCTCGGGGACAGGGAGTTTTAAAAGCTTTCTTT.

The chain employs TRBV24-1 and TRBJ2-2; D not resolved. CDR1 and CDR2 from the germline V gene are KGHDR and SFDVKD. The CDR3 is 13 amino acids. The V and J ends lost 9 bases and 4 bases respectively, with 11 bases between them. The chain's CDR3 is CATAHRITGELFF. As DNA, the CDR3 is TGTGCCACCGCGCACCGAATCACCGGGGAGCTGTTTTTT.